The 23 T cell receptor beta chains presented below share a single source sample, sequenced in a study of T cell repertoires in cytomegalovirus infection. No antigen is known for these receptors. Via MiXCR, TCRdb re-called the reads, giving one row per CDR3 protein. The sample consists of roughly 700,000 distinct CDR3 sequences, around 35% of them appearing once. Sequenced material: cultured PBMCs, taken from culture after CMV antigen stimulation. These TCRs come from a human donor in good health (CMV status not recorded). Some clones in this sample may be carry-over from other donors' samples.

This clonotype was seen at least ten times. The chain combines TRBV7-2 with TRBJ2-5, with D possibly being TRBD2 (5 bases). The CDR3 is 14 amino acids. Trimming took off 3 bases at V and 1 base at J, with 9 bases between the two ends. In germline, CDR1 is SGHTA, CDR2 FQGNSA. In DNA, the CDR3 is TGTGCCAGCAGCTTCTCCGGGGTCCAAGAGACCCAGTACTTC. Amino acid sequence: CASSFSGVQETQYF.

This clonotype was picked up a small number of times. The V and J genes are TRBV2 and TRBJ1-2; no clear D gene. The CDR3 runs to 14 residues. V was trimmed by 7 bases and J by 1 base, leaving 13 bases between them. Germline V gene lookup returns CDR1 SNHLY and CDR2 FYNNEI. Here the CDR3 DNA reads TGTGCCAGCAAGGGTGGAGGGATTAACTATGGCTACACCTTC. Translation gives CASKGGGINYGYTF.

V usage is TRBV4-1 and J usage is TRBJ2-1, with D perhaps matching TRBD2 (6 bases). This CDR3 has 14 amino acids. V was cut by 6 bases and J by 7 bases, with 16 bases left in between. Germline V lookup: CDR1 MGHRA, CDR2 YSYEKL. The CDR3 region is CASSGTAGRNEQFF. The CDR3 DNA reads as TGCGCCAGCAGTGGGACGGCGGGGAGGAATGAGCAGTTCTTC.

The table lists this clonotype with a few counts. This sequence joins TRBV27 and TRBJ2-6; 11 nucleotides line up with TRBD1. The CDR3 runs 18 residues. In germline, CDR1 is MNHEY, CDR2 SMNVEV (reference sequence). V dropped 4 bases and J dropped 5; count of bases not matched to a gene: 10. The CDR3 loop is CASSSSGDRGTWANVLTF. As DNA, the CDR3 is TGTGCCAGCAGTTCCTCGGGGGACAGGGGGACATGGGCCAACGTCCTGACTTTC.

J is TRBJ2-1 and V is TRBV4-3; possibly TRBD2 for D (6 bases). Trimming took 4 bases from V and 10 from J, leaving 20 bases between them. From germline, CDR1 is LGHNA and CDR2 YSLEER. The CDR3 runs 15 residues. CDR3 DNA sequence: TGCGCCAGCAGCCTGGGACTTAGCGCCCGGGCGGAGCAGTTCTTC. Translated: CASSLGLSARAEQFF.

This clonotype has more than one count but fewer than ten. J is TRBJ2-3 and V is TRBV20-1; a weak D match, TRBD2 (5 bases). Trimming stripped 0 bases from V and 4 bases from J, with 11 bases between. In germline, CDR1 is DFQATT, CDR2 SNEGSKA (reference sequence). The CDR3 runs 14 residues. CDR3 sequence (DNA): TGCAGTGCTAGAGATCTGGGGAGCTCAGATACGCAGTATTTT. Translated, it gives CSARDLGSSDTQYF.

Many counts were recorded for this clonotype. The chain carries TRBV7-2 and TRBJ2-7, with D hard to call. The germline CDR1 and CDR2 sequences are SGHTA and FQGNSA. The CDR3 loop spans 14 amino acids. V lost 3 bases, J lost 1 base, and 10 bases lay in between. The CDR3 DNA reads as TGTGCCAGCAGCTTGCTAGTCTCGTCCTACGAGCAGTACTTC. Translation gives CASSLLVSSYEQYF.

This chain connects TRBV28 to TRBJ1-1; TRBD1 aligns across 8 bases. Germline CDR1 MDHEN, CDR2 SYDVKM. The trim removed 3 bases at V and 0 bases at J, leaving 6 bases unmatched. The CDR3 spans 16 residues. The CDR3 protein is CASSLSDRDLNTEAFF. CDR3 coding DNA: TGTGCCAGCAGTTTGTCGGACAGGGACTTGAACACTGAAGCTTTCTTT.

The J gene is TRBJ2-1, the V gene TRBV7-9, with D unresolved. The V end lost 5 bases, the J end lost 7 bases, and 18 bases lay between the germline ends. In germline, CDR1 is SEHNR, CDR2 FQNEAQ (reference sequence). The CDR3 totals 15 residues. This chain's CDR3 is CASSTWLAKSNEQFF. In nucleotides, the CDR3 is TGTGCCAGCAGCACCTGGTTAGCCAAGTCTAATGAGCAGTTCTTC. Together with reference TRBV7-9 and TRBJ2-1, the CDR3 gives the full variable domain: DTGVSQNPRHKITKRGQNVTFRCDPISEHNRLYWYRQTLGQGPEFLTYFQNEAQLEKSRLLSDRFSAERPKGSFSTLEIQRTEQGDSAMYLCASSTWLAKSNEQFFGPGTRLTVL.

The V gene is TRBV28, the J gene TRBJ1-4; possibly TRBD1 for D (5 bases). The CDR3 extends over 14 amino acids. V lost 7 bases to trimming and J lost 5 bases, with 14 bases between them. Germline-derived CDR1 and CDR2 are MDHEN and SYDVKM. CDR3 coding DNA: TGTGCCAGCAATACAGGTGATCGGAATGAAAAACTGTTTTTT. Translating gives CASNTGDRNEKLFF. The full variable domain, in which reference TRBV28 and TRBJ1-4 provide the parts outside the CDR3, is DVKVTQSSRYLVKRTGEKVFLECVQDMDHENMFWYRQDPGLGLRLIYFSYDVKMKEKGDIPEGYSVSREKKERFSLILESASTNQTSMYLCASNTGDRNEKLFFGSGTQLSVL.

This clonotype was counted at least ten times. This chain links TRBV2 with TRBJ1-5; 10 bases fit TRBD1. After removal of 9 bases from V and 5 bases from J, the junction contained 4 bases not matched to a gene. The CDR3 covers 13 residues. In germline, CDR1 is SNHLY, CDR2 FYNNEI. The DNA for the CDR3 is TGTGCCAGTTCCGGGACAGGGGATCAGCCCCAGCATTTT. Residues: CASSGTGDQPQHF.

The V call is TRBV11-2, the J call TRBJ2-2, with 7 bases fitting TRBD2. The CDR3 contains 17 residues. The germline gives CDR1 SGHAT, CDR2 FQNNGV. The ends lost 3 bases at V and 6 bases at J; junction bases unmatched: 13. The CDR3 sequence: CASSFGGTWGEPGELFF. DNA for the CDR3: TGTGCCAGCAGCTTCGGGGGGACCTGGGGGGAACCCGGGGAGCTGTTTTTT.

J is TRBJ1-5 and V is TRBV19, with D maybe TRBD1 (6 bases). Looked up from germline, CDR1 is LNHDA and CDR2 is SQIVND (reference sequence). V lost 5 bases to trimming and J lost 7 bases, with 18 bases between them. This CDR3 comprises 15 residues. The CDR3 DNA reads TGTGCCAGTAGTTCTACAGGGTTTGGGCGGCAGCCCCAGCATTTT. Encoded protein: CASSSTGFGRQPQHF.

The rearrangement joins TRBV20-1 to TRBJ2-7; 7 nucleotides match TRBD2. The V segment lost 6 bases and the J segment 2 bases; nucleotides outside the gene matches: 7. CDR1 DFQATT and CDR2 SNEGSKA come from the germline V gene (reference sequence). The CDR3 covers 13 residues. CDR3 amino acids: CSAPLGGAYEQYF. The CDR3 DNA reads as TGCAGTGCCCCACTGGGGGGGGCCTACGAGCAGTACTTC.

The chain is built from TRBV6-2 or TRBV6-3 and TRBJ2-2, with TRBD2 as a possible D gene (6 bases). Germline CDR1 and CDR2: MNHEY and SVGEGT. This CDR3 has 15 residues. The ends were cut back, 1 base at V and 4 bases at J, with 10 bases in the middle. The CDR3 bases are TGTGCCAGCAGTTACTTCGCGACTAGCACCGGGGAGCTGTTTTTT. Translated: CASSYFATSTGELFF.

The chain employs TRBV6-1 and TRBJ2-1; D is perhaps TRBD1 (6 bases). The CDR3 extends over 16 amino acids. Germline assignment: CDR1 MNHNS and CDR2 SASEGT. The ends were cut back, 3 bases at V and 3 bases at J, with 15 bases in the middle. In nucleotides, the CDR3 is TGTGCCAGCAGTGACCTGGGGGCCAATTACTACAATGAGCAGTTCTTC. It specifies CASSDLGANYYNEQFF.

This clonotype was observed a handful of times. DNA for the CDR3: TGCGCCAGCAGCTTCTTAACCGGGACAGGGGGAGAGACCCAGTACTTC. It specifies CASSFLTGTGGETQYF. The V gene is TRBV5-1, the J gene TRBJ2-5; 11 bases agree with TRBD1. This CDR3 has 16 residues. Germline V gene sequence: CDR1 SGHRS, CDR2 YFSETQ. J lost 4 bases, V lost 2 bases, and 7 bases had no gene match. Supplemented by reference TRBV5-1 and TRBJ2-5, the full variable domain reads KAGVTQTPRYLIKTRGQQVTLSCSPISGHRSVSWYQQTPGQGLQFLFEYFSETQRNKGNFPGRFSGRQFSNSRSEMNVSTLELGDSALYLCASSFLTGTGGETQYFGPGTRLLVL.

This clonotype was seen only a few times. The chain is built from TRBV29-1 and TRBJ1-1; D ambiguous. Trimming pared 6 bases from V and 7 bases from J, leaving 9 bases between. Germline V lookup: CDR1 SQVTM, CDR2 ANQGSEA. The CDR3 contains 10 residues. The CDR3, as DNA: TGCAGCGTCAGGACCAGTGAAGCTTTCTTT. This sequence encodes CSVRTSEAFF.

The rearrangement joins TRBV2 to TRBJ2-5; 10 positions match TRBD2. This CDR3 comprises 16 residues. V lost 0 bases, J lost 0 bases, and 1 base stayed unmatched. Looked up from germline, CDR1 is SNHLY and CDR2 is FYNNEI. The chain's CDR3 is CASSEAAGGYQETQYF. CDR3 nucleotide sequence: TGTGCCAGCAGTGAAGCAGCGGGAGGGTACCAAGAGACCCAGTACTTC.

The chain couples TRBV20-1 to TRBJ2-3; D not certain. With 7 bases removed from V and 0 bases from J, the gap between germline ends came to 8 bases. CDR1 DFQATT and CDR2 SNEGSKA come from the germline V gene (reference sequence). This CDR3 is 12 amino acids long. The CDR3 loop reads CSGRPSTDTQYF. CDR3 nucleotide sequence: TGCAGTGGCAGGCCCAGCACAGATACGCAGTATTTT.

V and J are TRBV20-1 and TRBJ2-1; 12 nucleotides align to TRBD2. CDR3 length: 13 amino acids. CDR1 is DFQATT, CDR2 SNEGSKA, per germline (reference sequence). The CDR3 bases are TGCAGGGGGACTAGCGGGTACTCCAATGAGCAGTTCTTC. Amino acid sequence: CRGTSGYSNEQFF.

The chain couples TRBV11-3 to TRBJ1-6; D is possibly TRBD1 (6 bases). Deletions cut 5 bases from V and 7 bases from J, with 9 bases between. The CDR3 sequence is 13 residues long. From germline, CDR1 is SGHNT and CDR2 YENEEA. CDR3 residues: CASSNGQNSPLHF. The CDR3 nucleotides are TGTGCCAGCAGCAATGGACAGAATTCACCCCTCCACTTT.

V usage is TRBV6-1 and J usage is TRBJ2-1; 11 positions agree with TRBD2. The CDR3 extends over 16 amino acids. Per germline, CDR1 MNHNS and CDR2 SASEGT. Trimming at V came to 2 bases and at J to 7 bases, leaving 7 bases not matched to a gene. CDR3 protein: CASSERLAGLLNEQFF. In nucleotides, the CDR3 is TGTGCCAGCAGTGAACGACTAGCGGGGTTGTTGAATGAGCAGTTCTTC.